This TCR beta chain comes out of a study of regulatory T cells. This clone turned up a few times. Its target is not known. Study-level points and caveats: Patient repertoires had restricted TRB V-J pairs and skewed V and J usage, most in Tregs.

Autoimmunity was present in every CD3G-deficient patient, worse in two. The CDR3 has 17 amino acids. Trimming took 4 bases from V and 0 from J, leaving 19 bases between them. Amplification used 52 TRBV primers and 13 TRBJ primers. Repertoires were generated with immunoSEQ multiplex PCR, while TCRdb's copy carries only in-frame clones and drops some. The sample has 10,000 or so clones; under 90% are singletons. The chain combines TRBV7-1 with TRBJ2-7; perhaps TRBD2 as D (5 bases). TRBV7-1 is noted as an ORF with a role that remains uncertain. The sample was CD8+ T cells sorted from blood. The TCR comes from a person under 30 with CD3G deficiency. The CDR3 sequence is CASSLGPMLAASYEQYF. In DNA, the CDR3 is TGTGCCAGCAGCTTAGGCCCAATGCTAGCCGCCTCCTACGAGCAGTACTTC.